This entry describes one TCR beta chain. Its specificity is unknown. The germline V gene encodes CDR1 SGHDT and CDR2 YYEEEE. J was trimmed by 9 bases and V by 3 bases; bases with no gene match: 9. The CDR3 is 14 amino acids. Synthetic templates analogous to TCR were spiked into all PCRs individually. Repertoires were generated with immunoSEQ multiplex PCR, while TCRdb's copy carries only in-frame clones and drops some. Here the sample spans around 53,000 clones, approximately 87% being singletons. Patients' cancers were locally advanced or metastatic urothelial carcinomas. The data stem from a study of PD-L1 blockade in urothelial cancer. Findings of the study overall: Tumor-associated TCR clones expanded more in blood at 3 weeks in patients with durable benefit.

This clonotype was sampled from a man aged 40-49 years with urothelial cancer. This chain joins TRBV5-6 and TRBJ2-1; 7 nucleotides line up with TRBD1. The sequences come from PBMCs, collected around atezolizumab (anti-PD-L1) treatment. CDR3 residues: CASSYWTGSREQFF. CDR3 sequence (DNA): TGTGCCAGCAGCTACTGGACAGGTTCTCGTGAGCAGTTCTTC. Looking up the rest from reference TRBV5-6 and TRBJ2-1 gives the full variable domain: DAGVTQSPTHLIKTRGQQVTLRCSPKSGHDTVSWYQQALGQGPQFIFQYYEEEERQRGNFPDRFSGHQFPNYSSELNVNALLLGDSALYLCASSYWTGSREQFFGPGTRLTVL.